The present TCR beta chain was sequenced within a study of CD8 T cells in Susac syndrome. RNA was extracted with the RNeasy kit, and a quantity of roughly 0.5 to 1 ug was reverse transcribed using random hexamers. immunoSEQ multiplex PCR amplified TCR beta CDR3 across 54 Vbeta, 13 Jbeta. MiXCR, applied by TCRdb to the immunoSEQ multiplex PCR reads, yields one record per CDR3 protein. The profile shows approximately 150,000 distinct CDR3 sequences, about 93% of them singletons. V was pared by 7 bases and J by 3 bases, with 13 bases between. Germline V gives CDR1 MNHEY, CDR2 SVGAGI. The CDR3 loop spans 13 amino acids. Sequencing of TCR beta, carried out with a high-throughput approach, was applied to CD8+ and CD4+ T cells from the blood. Included as multiple sclerosis controls were treatment-naive patients who had stable or active relapsing-remitting disease. TEMRA cells were enriched by FACS, while CD8+ and CD4+ T cells were obtained through a negative isolation that was performed magnetically.

The receptor's source is a human donor with multiple sclerosis. What was sequenced was CD4+ T cells from PBMCs. This chain uses TRBV6-5 with TRBJ2-7; possibly TRBD2 for D (6 bases). The CDR3 spells CASTRTGGYEQYF. The CDR3 region has the DNA TGTGCCAGCACACGGACCGGGGGCTACGAGCAGTACTTC.